Following are 31 T cell receptor beta chains from one sample sequenced in a study of blood T cell repertoires in COVID-19. The repertoire was sequenced with immunoSEQ multiplex PCR; TCRdb's copy has only in-frame clones and lacks some. The sample shows 350,000 to 400,000 clones, approximately 91% of them seen only once. Specimen: PBMCs or T cells enriched from blood (not recorded which). These receptors all stem from a woman in her thirties or forties who had been exposed to COVID-19.

The chain carries TRBV5-4 and TRBJ1-3; 10 bases match TRBD1. CDR1 SGHNT and CDR2 YYREEE come from the germline V gene (reference sequence). The CDR3 contains 13 residues. The V segment lost 7 bases and the J segment 4 bases; nucleotides outside the gene matches: 2. CDR3 amino acids: CASGQGGGNTIYF. The CDR3 DNA sequence: TGTGCCAGCGGACAGGGGGGAGGAAACACCATATATTTT.

The gene calls are TRBV9 and TRBJ2-2, with TRBD1 as a possible D gene (5 bases). Germline V CDR1 and CDR2: SGDLS, YYNGEE. The CDR3 covers 15 residues. Trimming removed 0 bases from V and 0 bases from J, with 6 bases in between. The CDR3 loop is CASSVGQTNTGELFF. The CDR3 DNA reads TGTGCCAGCAGCGTAGGACAGACGAACACCGGGGAGCTGTTTTTT.

J is TRBJ2-5 and V is TRBV14; D possibly corresponds to TRBD2 (6 bases). V was trimmed by 0 bases and J by 6 bases, leaving 11 bases between them. This CDR3 comprises 14 residues. Germline V gene sequence: CDR1 SGHDN, CDR2 FVKESK. The CDR3 region has the DNA TGTGCCAGCAGCCAAGACTGGGGGGAGAAGACCCAGTACTTC. Encoded protein: CASSQDWGEKTQYF.

This chain connects TRBV2 to TRBJ2-2, with D perhaps matching TRBD1 (6 bases). The CDR3 spans 15 residues. Germline V gene sequence: CDR1 SNHLY, CDR2 FYNNEI. V lost 8 bases to trimming and J lost 7 bases, with 20 bases between them. The CDR3 bases are TGTGCCAGCCTCTCGCAGGGGATTTTTGGCGGGGAGCTGTTTTTT. It encodes CASLSQGIFGGELFF.

This rearrangement joins TRBV10-3 to TRBJ2-7, with TRBD1 identical over 10 bases. Germline V gene data show CDR1 as ENHRY and CDR2 as SYGVKD. J was trimmed by 5 bases and V by 2 bases; bases with no gene match: 6. This CDR3 is built from 15 residues. CDR3 sequence (DNA): TGTGCCATCAGTGAGCCGGACAGGGGGAGCAACGAGCAGTACTTC. Amino acid sequence: CAISEPDRGSNEQYF.

V and J are TRBV27 and TRBJ2-7; 8 positions agree with TRBD1. J gave up 4 bases and V 5 bases, and 4 bases lay outside the gene matches. Germline CDR1 and CDR2: MNHEY and SMNVEV (reference sequence). The CDR3 is 13 residues long. CDR3 DNA: TGTGCCAGCAGTCCAGGGGGCAGGTACGAGCAGTACTTC. Its translation is CASSPGGRYEQYF.

The rearrangement joins TRBV5-1 to TRBJ1-2; 9 nucleotides match TRBD1. The CDR3 contains 16 residues. Germline trimming cut 6 bases from V and 4 bases from J; bases unmatched to any gene: 13. Looked up from germline, CDR1 is SGHRS and CDR2 is YFSETQ. The CDR3 reads CASTAYKDRGGYGYTF. For the CDR3, the DNA is TGCGCCAGCACAGCTTATAAGGACAGGGGTGGCTATGGCTACACCTTC.

The J gene is TRBJ1-2, the V gene TRBV6-5; maybe TRBD1 (5 bases). This CDR3 has 14 amino acids. The germline V gene has CDR1 MNHEY and CDR2 SVGAGI. V lost 6 bases and J lost 8, with 19 bases in between. The CDR3 loop is CASSSTWGGVGYTF. The CDR3 DNA follows: TGTGCCAGCAGCTCTACCTGGGGGGGAGTCGGCTACACCTTC.

V is TRBV6-1 and J is TRBJ2-7; the D gene is possibly TRBD2 (7 bases). The V gene lost 3 bases and the J gene lost 4 bases, with 10 bases spanning the gap. The V gene's germline CDR1 is MNHNS and CDR2 SASEGT. The CDR3 totals 13 residues. The CDR3 here is CASSERGQYEQYF. Written as DNA, the CDR3 is TGTGCCAGCAGTGAGCGGGGGCAGTACGAGCAGTACTTC.

The chain is built from TRBV29-1 and TRBJ2-1; TRBD1 matches 7 bases. The ends lost 5 bases at V and 4 bases at J; junction bases unmatched: 2. The CDR3 has 12 amino acids. Germline values: CDR1 SQVTM, CDR2 ANQGSEA. The CDR3 coding sequence is TGCAGCGTTAAGACAGGGTACAATGAGCAGTTCTTC. The encoded protein is CSVKTGYNEQFF.

The chain is built from TRBV19 and TRBJ1-5; unclear D gene. The CDR3 loop spans 13 amino acids. Germline lookup yields CDR1 LNHDA and CDR2 SQIVND (reference sequence). V lost 7 bases, J lost 0 bases, and 7 bases lay in between. The CDR3 sequence is CASTYNSNQPQHF. CDR3 DNA: TGTGCCAGTACTTATAATAGCAATCAGCCCCAGCATTTT.

V usage is TRBV13 and J usage is TRBJ1-2; D possibly corresponds to TRBD1 (5 bases). The CDR3 has 13 amino acids. Looked up from germline, CDR1 is PRHDT and CDR2 is FYEKMQ (reference sequence). Trimming removed 2 bases from V and 5 bases from J, with 9 bases in between. CDR3 DNA sequence: TGTGCCAGCAGCTTACCAGGGTTGTATGGCTACACCTTC. Its translation is CASSLPGLYGYTF.

The chain employs TRBV19 and TRBJ2-7, with D perhaps matching TRBD1 (7 bases). The V end lost 3 bases, the J end lost 5 bases, and 14 bases lay between the germline ends. CDR3 size: 14 residues. Germline V CDR1 and CDR2: LNHDA, SQIVND (reference sequence). The CDR3 coding sequence is TGTGCCAGTAGTATCTTCCAGGGGGGCCACGAGCAGTACTTC. Its translation is CASSIFQGGHEQYF.

The V gene is TRBV28, the J gene TRBJ2-2, with a possible D match to TRBD1 (5 bases). The CDR3 totals 15 residues. V lost 5 bases to trimming and J lost 4 bases, with 14 bases between them. Germline lookup yields CDR1 MDHEN and CDR2 SYDVKM. The CDR3 here is CASSAPGLGTGELFF. The CDR3 DNA sequence: TGTGCCAGCAGTGCCCCAGGGCTCGGCACCGGGGAGCTGTTTTTT.

This chain uses TRBV15 with TRBJ2-7; 11 bases map to TRBD1. The CDR3 sequence is 17 residues long. Germline CDR1 reads LNHNV; CDR2 reads YYDKDF (reference sequence). V shed 0 bases, J shed 4 bases, and the junction held 8 bases outside the gene matches. The CDR3 DNA reads TGTGCCACCAGCAGAGACATAAAACGGGACAGGGGGTACGAGCAGTACTTC. It is translated as CATSRDIKRDRGYEQYF.

This chain's CDR3 is CALSRPGQGAKGCNEQYF. CDR3 nucleotide sequence: TGTGCCTTGTCCCGACCGGGACAGGGGGCAAAGGGTTGTAACGAGCAGTACTTC. V usage is TRBV21-1 and J usage is TRBJ2-7; TRBD1 is taken as the D call from the table, unchecked against the DNA. TRBV21-1 is noted as a pseudogene. The CDR3 length is 18 residues.

This sequence joins TRBV12-3 or TRBV12-4 and TRBJ1-6; TRBD1 is a possible D gene (6 bases). CDR3 length: 13 amino acids. Trimming removed 3 bases from V and 9 bases from J, with 9 bases in between. CDR3 loop: CASSLFRGSPLHF. The CDR3 coding sequence is TGTGCCAGCAGTTTGTTCAGGGGTTCACCCCTCCACTTT.

The chain links TRBV19 to TRBJ1-1; 9 nucleotides line up with TRBD1. The CDR3 loop spans 15 amino acids. The germline gives CDR1 LNHDA, CDR2 SQIVND (reference sequence). J gave up 6 bases and V 3 bases, and 8 bases lay outside the gene matches. The CDR3, as DNA: TGTGCCAGTAGTATGGGGGTCCGACAGGGGGCTGAAGCTTTCTTT. Translated, it gives CASSMGVRQGAEAFF.

The chain links TRBV11-3 to TRBJ1-6; tentatively, D is TRBD1 (5 bases). From germline, CDR1 is SGHNT and CDR2 YENEEA. This CDR3 region has 18 residues. The V and J ends lost 1 base and 0 bases respectively, with 13 bases between them. The CDR3 region is CASSLGVGGDSYNSPLHF. The CDR3 DNA reads as TGTGCCAGCAGCTTAGGGGTCGGGGGGGACTCCTATAATTCACCCCTCCACTTT. The variable domain in full, with the rest retrieved from reference TRBV11-3 and TRBJ1-6, is EAGVVQSPRYKIIEKKQPVAFWCNPISGHNTLYWYLQNLGQGPELLIRYENEEAVDDSQLPKDRFSAERLKGVDSTLKIQPAELGDSAVYLCASSLGVGGDSYNSPLHFGNGTRLTVT.

This chain connects TRBV6-2 or TRBV6-3 to TRBJ2-7, with D perhaps TRBD1 (6 bases). The CDR3 sequence is 14 residues long. Germline assignment: CDR1 MNHEY and CDR2 SVGEGT. The V end lost 3 bases, the J end lost 0 bases, and 9 bases lay between the germline ends. CDR3 residues: CASSYQGSSYEQYF. CDR3 coding DNA: TGTGCCAGCAGTTATCAGGGGAGCTCCTACGAGCAGTACTTC.

This sequence joins TRBV5-1 and TRBJ1-3; the D is unclear. V lost 5 bases to trimming and J lost 1 base, with 4 bases between them. Germline V gene lookup returns CDR1 SGHRS and CDR2 YFSETQ. The CDR3 consists of 12 residues. The CDR3, as DNA: TGCGCCAGCAGTAATTCTGGAAACACCATATATTTT. Residues: CASSNSGNTIYF.

The rearrangement uses TRBV7-9 and TRBJ2-2; D is undetermined. The V end lost 5 bases, the J end lost 4 bases, and 5 bases lay between the germline ends. The CDR3 loop spans 12 amino acids. The germline V gene encodes CDR1 SEHNR and CDR2 FQNEAQ (reference sequence). The CDR3 reads CASSPFTGELFF. The CDR3 DNA is TGTGCCAGCAGCCCATTCACCGGGGAGCTGTTTTTT.

This chain links TRBV24-1 with TRBJ1-2; maybe TRBD1 (5 bases). Trimming removed 0 bases from V and 13 bases from J, with 11 bases in between. The CDR3 runs to 12 residues. Germline CDR1 and CDR2: KGHDR and SFDVKD. This CDR3 is CATSDLMGDSTF. The CDR3 DNA follows: TGTGCCACCAGTGATTTGATGGGGGACTCCACCTTC.

This chain joins TRBV11-3 and TRBJ2-7, with 10 nucleotides matching TRBD2. Germline loops: CDR1 SGHNT, CDR2 YENEEA. The CDR3 is made up of 18 amino acids. Trimming cost V 0 bases and J 0 bases; bases outside gene matches: 8. The CDR3 sequence: CASSLDLHSGRGSYEQYF. The CDR3 nucleotides read TGTGCCAGCAGCTTAGATCTCCACAGCGGGAGGGGCTCCTACGAGCAGTACTTC. Together with reference TRBV11-3 and TRBJ2-7, the CDR3 gives the full variable domain: EAGVVQSPRYKIIEKKQPVAFWCNPISGHNTLYWYLQNLGQGPELLIRYENEEAVDDSQLPKDRFSAERLKGVDSTLKIQPAELGDSAVYLCASSLDLHSGRGSYEQYFGPGTRLTVT.

The chain uses TRBV12-3 or TRBV12-4 and TRBJ2-7, with D tentatively TRBD1 (5 bases). The CDR3 has 13 amino acids. Trimming removed 1 base at V and 3 bases at J, with 7 bases between. CDR3 bases: TGTGCCAGCAGTTTAGGACAGAGCTACGAGCAGTACTTC. This translates into CASSLGQSYEQYF.

Comments on this clone: Other DNA sequences in this specimen translate into the identical CDR3. The rearrangement uses TRBV3-1 (or the pseudogene TRBV3-2) and TRBJ1-2; 9 positions match TRBD1. Germline CDR1 and CDR2: LGHDT and YNNKEL (reference sequence). The CDR3 is 13 amino acids. The V and J ends lost 3 bases and 5 bases, in that order; junction bases with no gene match: 1. Here the CDR3 reads CASSQDRGYGYTF. CDR3 DNA: TGTGCCAGCAGCCAGGACAGGGGTTATGGCTACACCTTC.

This chain uses TRBV7-8 with TRBJ1-4, with TRBD1 identical over 10 bases. This CDR3 is built from 17 residues. Germline CDR1 SGHVS, CDR2 FQNEAQ. V lost 2 bases, J lost 4 bases, and 7 bases stayed unmatched. The CDR3 loop reads CASSLPDRGLSNEKLFF. Written as DNA, the CDR3 is TGTGCCAGCAGCTTACCCGACAGGGGGCTTAGTAATGAAAAACTGTTTTTT.

This chain connects TRBV7-9 to TRBJ2-5; maybe TRBD2 (5 bases). Per germline, CDR1 SEHNR and CDR2 FQNEAQ (reference sequence). The CDR3 covers 14 residues. V lost 5 bases, J lost 2 bases, and 12 bases lay in between. The CDR3 DNA reads as TGTGCCAGCAGCCCTCGGACTCCTCAAGAGACCCAGTACTTC. Its translation: CASSPRTPQETQYF.

This clone was recorded once. The V and J genes are TRBV4-3 and TRBJ1-2; perhaps TRBD1 as D (5 bases). The V gene lost 3 bases and the J gene lost 3 bases, with 8 bases spanning the gap. Germline assignment: CDR1 LGHNA and CDR2 YSLEER. This CDR3 has 13 amino acids. The CDR3 bases are TGCGCCAGCAGCCAGGAACAGGACTATGGCTACACCTTC. Translation gives CASSQEQDYGYTF.

This clone was seen just once. The gene calls are TRBV2 and TRBJ1-2; 8 positions agree with TRBD1. The CDR3 has 13 residues. V shed 6 bases and J 8 bases; nucleotides not matched to a gene: 8. Germline V lookup: CDR1 SNHLY, CDR2 FYNNEI. The CDR3 DNA follows: TGTGCCAGCAGCGTCACAGGGGGTGGCGGCTACACCTTC. Amino acid sequence: CASSVTGGGGYTF.

The chain couples TRBV7-2 to TRBJ1-6; 10 bases map to TRBD1. CDR1 is SGHTA and CDR2 is FQGNSA in the germline V gene. This CDR3 region has 15 residues. The ends lost 3 bases at V and 8 bases at J; junction bases unmatched: 4. CDR3 in amino acids: CASSFRGQGDSPLHF. Here the CDR3 DNA reads TGTGCCAGCAGCTTTCGCGGACAGGGGGATTCACCCCTCCACTTT.